This is a list of T cell receptor beta chains from one sample in a study of blood T cell repertoires in COVID-19. Using immunoSEQ multiplex PCR, the repertoire was profiled, and TCRdb retains in-frame clones only, with some absent. Here the sample spans around 210,000 clones, about 85% being singletons. Sequenced input: peripheral blood. These receptors all come from a man in his fifties or sixties with COVID-19, enrolled during active disease. The CDR3 runs from the conserved cysteine through the conserved F or W. D genes are given only for firm matches. Some rows have no size entry. The others give once, few or many, or a class for an expanded clone.

clone size | J gene | D gene | V gene | CDR3 DNA | CDR3 protein
NA | TRBJ1-2 | TRBD1 | TRBV7-6 | TGTGCCAGCAGCTTATCACCGGGACAGGGGGGAAGTGGCTACACCTTC | CASSLSPGQGGSGYTF
NA | TRBJ1-2 | TRBD1 | TRBV7-2 | TGTGCCAGCAGCGGTCACAGGGGCGGAGGCTACACCTTC | CASSGHRGGGYTF
NA | TRBJ2-5 | NA | TRBV7-9 | TGTGCCAGCAGCTTAATATCAGGGTTAGAGACCCAGTACTTC | CASSLISGLETQYF
NA | TRBJ2-6 | NA | TRBV6-5 | TGTGCCACTACGGGGGCTGGGGCCAACGTCCTGACTTTC | CATTGAGANVLTF
NA | TRBJ2-7 | NA | TRBV28 | TGTGCCAGCAGTTCAGGCTCTCCCTACGAGCAGTACTTC | CASSSGSPYEQYF
NA | TRBJ2-4 | TRBD1 | TRBV7-2 | TGTGCCAGCAGCTTACAAGGTCAGGGACAGGGAAACATTCAGTACTTC | CASSLQGQGQGNIQYF
NA | TRBJ1-1 | NA | TRBV29-1 | TGCAGCGCCGTGACAGCTAACACTGAAGCTTTCTTT | CSAVTANTEAFF
NA | TRBJ2-2 | NA | TRBV5-6 | TGTGCCAGCAGCTTTGGAGGAGGCACCGGGGAGCTGTTTTTT | CASSFGGGTGELFF
NA | TRBJ2-7 | TRBD1 | TRBV4-3 | TGCGCCAGCAGCCAGACCCCCAGCCGGACAGGGGACGAGCAGTACTTC | CASSQTPSRTGDEQYF
NA | TRBJ1-6 | TRBD1 | TRBV3-1/TRBV3-2 | TGTGCCAGCAGCCAAAAGGGGACAGGGAATTCACCCCTCCACTTT | CASSQKGTGNSPLHF
NA | TRBJ1-2 | NA | TRBV12-2 | TGTGCAAGTCGCCGTAGGGTACAGGGATTCTATGGCTACACCTTC | CASRRRVQGFYGYTF
few | TRBJ1-4 | NA | TRBV5-1 | TGCGCCAGCAGCCCGGCAGGGGAGGGTGAAAAACTGTTTTTT | CASSPAGEGEKLFF
NA | TRBJ2-7 | NA | TRBV28 | TGTGCCAGCAGTGACAGGGGACTAAACTCCTACGAGCAGTACTTC | CASSDRGLNSYEQYF
NA | TRBJ1-5 | NA | TRBV6-1 | TGTGCCAGCAGTGACACAGGGAATCAGCCCCAGCATTTT | CASSDTGNQPQHF
NA | TRBJ2-5 | NA | TRBV3-1/TRBV3-2 | TGTGCCAGCAGCCACTACTCCGTCCAGACCCAGTACTTC | CASSHYSVQTQYF
NA | TRBJ2-3 | NA | TRBV11-2 | TGTGCCAGCAGCCCCCGCAGGGGGGCTCGCACAGATACGCAGTATTTT | CASSPRRGARTDTQYF
NA | TRBJ2-2 | TRBD1 | TRBV27 | TGTGCCAGCAGTTCGACAGGGGGACGAACCGGGGAGCTGTTTTTT | CASSSTGGRTGELFF
NA | TRBJ1-5 | NA | TRBV28 | TGTGCCAGCAGTTTATTCAGTGTTGGGGGGAGGAATCAGCCCCAGCATTTT | CASSLFSVGGRNQPQHF
NA | TRBJ2-3 | TRBD1 | TRBV4-1 | TGCGCCAGCAGCCAAGCCGGGACAGGCACAGATACGCAGTATTTT | CASSQAGTGTDTQYF
NA | TRBJ2-3 | NA | TRBV7-8 | TGTGCCAGCAGCCACAGGGTGACGCGCACAGATACGCAGTATTTT | CASSHRVTRTDTQYF
NA | TRBJ2-7 | NA | TRBV5-1 | TGCGCCAGCAGCTTGGAAGGGGGAGCTTACGAGCAGTACTTC | CASSLEGGAYEQYF
NA | TRBJ1-6 | TRBD1 | TRBV6-5 | TGTGCCAGCAGGGCGGACAGGAAGAACTCACCCCTCCACTTT | CASRADRKNSPLHF
NA | TRBJ1-5 | NA | TRBV27 | TGTGCCAGCAGTCAGGGTTCAGGCCCGAATCAGCCCCAGCATTTT | CASSQGSGPNQPQHF
NA | TRBJ2-4 | TRBD2 | TRBV7-2 | TGTGCCACCGCGCGGGGGGACGGGGGTGGCAAAAACATTCAGTACTTC | CATARGDGGGKNIQYF
NA | TRBJ1-3 | NA | TRBV5-1 | TGCGCCAGCAGCTTAGCGGTAGCTGGAAACACCATATATTTT | CASSLAVAGNTIYF
NA | TRBJ1-1 | NA | TRBV5-1 | TGCGCCAGCAGCCAGGGCCAGAACACTGAAGCTTTCTTT | CASSQGQNTEAFF
NA | TRBJ2-6 | NA | TRBV10-3 | TGTGCCATCATGAGGACTTCTGAAGGGGCCAACGTCCTGACTTTC | CAIMRTSEGANVLTF
NA | TRBJ1-4 | NA | TRBV28 | TGTGCCAGCAGTCCCCCCCCCAGACTGAATGAAAAACTGTTTTTT | CASSPPPRLNEKLFF
NA | TRBJ1-2 | NA | TRBV7-2 | TGTGCCAGCAGCTTCCGTACGGGGTCAAGAGGCTACACCTTC | CASSFRTGSRGYTF
NA | TRBJ2-1 | NA | TRBV4-2 | TGTGCCAGCAGCCAGGGCCCAGGGTACAATGAGCAGTTCTTC | CASSQGPGYNEQFF
NA | TRBJ2-5 | NA | TRBV5-8 | TGTGCCAGCAGCTCCGGGGTGCGGAGGGGCGCGGAGACCCAGTACTTC | CASSSGVRRGAETQYF